These 27 T cell receptor beta chains came from one sample sequenced in a study of CD8 T cells in ankylosing spondylitis. TCRdb fed the 5' RACE reads into MiXCR, producing one record per CDR3 protein. The repertoire has roughly 69,000 distinct CDR3 sequences, roughly 5% of them found once; the top ten carry over 2%. The sample consisted of blood, either unsorted or a sorted T cell fraction (not recorded which). All receptors come from a male donor with ankylosing spondylitis or in good health (not recorded which).

This clonotype came up many times. This sequence joins TRBV6-2 or TRBV6-3 and TRBJ1-5; D not certain. Trimming took 5 bases from V and 9 from J, leaving 20 bases between them. The CDR3 is made up of 15 amino acids. The germline CDR1 and CDR2 sequences are MNHEY and SVGEGT. The CDR3 region has the DNA TGTGCCAGCAGTCACGCGCCGGGCTCCCAGTGGCCCCAGCATTTT. Its protein product is CASSHAPGSQWPQHF.

Many counts were recorded for this clonotype. The rearrangement joins TRBV5-1 to TRBJ2-4; D gene unclear. CDR3 length: 14 amino acids. The germline gives CDR1 SGHRS, CDR2 YFSETQ. Trimming pared 3 bases from V and 9 bases from J, leaving 16 bases between. CDR3 DNA sequence: TGCGCCAGCAGCTGGAATGATGGGGATGTCATTCAGTACTTC. Translated: CASSWNDGDVIQYF.

This clonotype was counted many times. This rearrangement joins TRBV27 to TRBJ2-1; D is ambiguous. The V end was cut by 5 bases, the J end by 5 bases, with 10 bases between. Germline V gene data show CDR1 as MNHEY and CDR2 as SMNVEV (reference sequence). This CDR3 region has 13 residues. CDR3 sequence: CASSLQLNNEQFF. DNA of the CDR3: TGTGCCAGCAGTCTACAATTGAACAATGAGCAGTTCTTC.

Remarks on this clonotype: The germline gene is not matched at one end of the junction; a read error may be the cause. This rearrangement joins TRBV28 to TRBJ2-1; no clear D gene. This CDR3 contains 16 residues. CDR1 MDHEN and CDR2 SYDVKM come from the germline V gene. The CDR3 loop reads CVSSPPRVGSYNKQFF. In nucleotides, the CDR3 is TGTGTCAGCAGTCCCCCCCGGGTGGGCTCCTACAATAAGCAGTTCTTC. The full variable domain, completed using reference TRBV28 and TRBJ2-1, is DVKVTQSSRYLVKRTGEKVFLECVQDMDHENMFWYRQDPGLGLRLIYFSYDVKMKEKGDIPEGYSVSREKKERFSLILESASTNQTSMYLCVSSPPRVGSYNKQFFGPGTRLTVL.

Points on this clonotype: Relative to the germline gene, one junction end is altered; a read error may explain this. The rearrangement uses TRBV6-1 and TRBJ1-1; 7 bases are a match to TRBD1. The length of the CDR3 is 14 residues. Germline V gene sequence: CDR1 MNHNS, CDR2 SASEGT. The CDR3 spells CTSIPQGRNTEAFF. In DNA, the CDR3 is TGTACCAGCATTCCACAGGGGAGGAACACTGAAGCTTTCTTT.

Ten or more counts support this clonotype. V gene TRBV20-1 combines with J gene TRBJ2-1; TRBD2 matches 14 bases. The length of the CDR3 is 17 residues. Germline CDR1 is DFQATT and CDR2 is SNEGSKA (reference sequence). After removal of 4 bases from V and 2 bases from J, the junction contained 7 bases not matched to a gene. The CDR3: CSATRTSGGPTYNEQFF. In nucleotides, the CDR3 is TGCAGTGCTACCCGGACTAGCGGGGGGCCAACCTACAATGAGCAGTTCTTC.

The table lists this clonotype with many counts. The V gene is TRBV5-1, the J gene TRBJ2-7; the match to TRBD1 covers 7 bases. The CDR3 contains 14 residues. J was trimmed by 2 bases and V by 4 bases; bases with no gene match: 6. Germline-derived CDR1 and CDR2 are SGHRS and YFSETQ. This CDR3 is CASSPGDSAYEQYF. In nucleotides, the CDR3 is TGCGCCAGCAGCCCCGGGGACAGTGCCTACGAGCAGTACTTC.

In this sample, this clonotype turned up many times. V and J are TRBV6-1 and TRBJ2-5, with D unresolved. Germline CDR1 is MNHNS and CDR2 is SASEGT. The CDR3 length is 15 residues. V was shortened by 5 bases and J by 4 bases, with 17 bases between the two germline ends. The CDR3 DNA is TGTGCCAGCAGTCCCCCTCCCCTGGACGGAGAGACCCAGTACTTC. Amino acids: CASSPPPLDGETQYF.

This clonotype was counted only a few times. The chain joins TRBV5-1 to TRBJ2-7; D possibly corresponds to TRBD2 (6 bases). Germline V lookup: CDR1 SGHRS, CDR2 YFSETQ. V lost 8 bases, J lost 1 base, and 13 bases lay in between. This CDR3 spans 13 amino acids. CDR3 loop: CASQTGESYEQYF. DNA for the CDR3: TGCGCCAGTCAGACGGGGGAGTCCTACGAGCAGTACTTC.

In its sample, this clonotype was seen many times. V and J are TRBV20-1 and TRBJ2-3; D call uncertain. The germline V gene encodes CDR1 DFQATT and CDR2 SNEGSKA (reference sequence). The V and J ends lost 0 bases and 0 bases respectively, with 7 bases between them. The CDR3 is 14 amino acids. CDR3 sequence reads: CSARDVKSTDTQYF. The CDR3 coding sequence is TGCAGTGCTAGAGATGTGAAGAGCACAGATACGCAGTATTTT.

Ten or more counts support this clonotype. V gene TRBV29-1 combines with J gene TRBJ2-5, with D uncertain. There are 14 residues in the CDR3. Germline CDR1 is SQVTM and CDR2 is ANQGSEA. Trimming stripped 4 bases from V and 0 bases from J, with 12 bases between. This CDR3 is CSVVSPRYQETQYF. The CDR3 coding sequence is TGCAGCGTTGTATCCCCCAGGTACCAAGAGACCCAGTACTTC.

This clonotype was seen many times. The chain couples TRBV6-1 to TRBJ1-1; D remains unclear. The CDR3 covers 14 residues. With 8 bases removed from V and 2 bases from J, the gap between germline ends came to 15 bases. In germline, CDR1 is MNHNS, CDR2 SASEGT. This chain's CDR3 is CASVPPNRNTEAFF. For the CDR3, the DNA is TGTGCCAGCGTCCCCCCCAACCGAAACACTGAAGCTTTCTTT.

This clonotype was counted ten times or more. V gene TRBV10-3 combines with J gene TRBJ2-3; TRBD2 matches at 11 bases. The V gene end was trimmed by 2 bases and the J gene end by 2 bases; junction bases not matched to a gene: 3. The CDR3 consists of 16 residues. CDR1 is ENHRY and CDR2 is SYGVKD in the germline V gene. The CDR3 DNA reads as TGTGCCATCAGTGAGGGTAGCGGGGGGGCCACAGATACGCAGTATTTT. This codes for CAISEGSGGATDTQYF.

This clonotype was recorded many times. The chain joins TRBV2 to TRBJ2-7; perhaps TRBD2 as D (5 bases). CDR1 is SNHLY, CDR2 FYNNEI, per germline. V gave up 6 bases and J gave up 2 bases, with 8 bases separating them. The CDR3 has 12 residues. The CDR3 region is CASRAGTYEQYF. DNA of the CDR3: TGTGCCAGCAGGGCCGGGACCTACGAGCAGTACTTC.

This clonotype occurred a few times. The V and J genes are TRBV24-1 and TRBJ2-2; tentatively, D is TRBD2 (5 bases). The CDR3 loop spans 15 amino acids. Per the germline V gene, CDR1 is KGHDR and CDR2 is SFDVKD. The V and J ends lost 0 bases and 5 bases respectively, with 9 bases between them. The CDR3 coding sequence is TGTGCCACCAGTGATTTGCGACGGGAAACCGGGGAGCTGTTTTTT. Its translation: CATSDLRRETGELFF.

This clonotype occurred many times. The junction departs from germline at one end; a sequencing error may be responsible. This chain joins TRBV3-1 and TRBJ2-7; 13 bases are a match to TRBD2. This CDR3 is 15 amino acids long. Germline lookup yields CDR1 LGHDT and CDR2 YNNKEL (reference sequence). CDR3 loop: CASTQRTSGGYEQYF. Written as DNA, the CDR3 is TGTGCCAGCACCCAAAGGACTAGCGGGGGCTACGAGCAGTACTTC.

This chain uses TRBV21-1 with TRBJ1-4; TRBD1 reflects the table's D call only, with no check against the DNA. TRBV21-1 is recorded as a pseudogene. The CDR3 covers 17 residues. The CDR3 DNA follows: TGTGCCACCAGCACGCACCGCCAGGGGACAGAAAATGAAAAACTGTTTTTT. Amino acid sequence: CATSTHRQGTENEKLFF.

This clonotype was found many times. The chain joins TRBV5-5 to TRBJ2-2; 8 nucleotides line up with TRBD1. The length of the CDR3 is 18 residues. Trimming removed 1 base from V and 2 bases from J; junction bases left unmatched: 10. CDR1 SGHKS and CDR2 YYEKEE come from the germline V gene (reference sequence). DNA of the CDR3: TGTGCCAGCAGCTTGAGACAGGGGTCCAACCAAAACACCGGGGAGCTGTTTTTT. Its protein is CASSLRQGSNQNTGELFF.

In its sample, this clonotype was seen many times. In nucleotides, the CDR3 is TGCGCCAGCAGCCTCATACTAGCGGCACTACAAGAGACCCAGTACTTC. Translated, it gives CASSLILAALQETQYF. The chain combines TRBV5-1 with TRBJ2-5; 8 nucleotides align to TRBD2. CDR1 is SGHRS and CDR2 is YFSETQ in the germline V gene. The CDR3 contains 16 residues. Trimming removed 4 bases from V and 2 bases from J; junction bases left unmatched: 10. Full variable domain (outside the CDR3, taken from reference TRBV5-1 and TRBJ2-5): KAGVTQTPRYLIKTRGQQVTLSCSPISGHRSVSWYQQTPGQGLQFLFEYFSETQRNKGNFPGRFSGRQFSNSRSEMNVSTLELGDSALYLCASSLILAALQETQYFGPGTRLLVL.

This clonotype was seen at least ten times. This chain joins TRBV18 and TRBJ1-1; a weak D match, TRBD1 (5 bases). The CDR3 has 14 residues. Between the trimmed V and J ends, which lost 3 bases and 0 bases, there was a span of 8 bases. The germline V gene encodes CDR1 KGHSH and CDR2 LQKENI. The CDR3 DNA is TGTGCCAGCTCACCGACAGCTATGAACACTGAAGCTTTCTTT. It is translated as CASSPTAMNTEAFF.

This clonotype has a count of ten or more. The chain has TRBV7-8 and TRBJ1-2; 9 positions agree with TRBD1. Unmatched junction bases numbered 5, after V lost 5 bases and J lost 1 base. CDR1 and CDR2 (germline): SGHVS, FQNEAQ. The CDR3 totals 15 residues. The CDR3 protein is CASSVQGAGNYGYTF. In nucleotides, the CDR3 is TGTGCCAGCAGCGTACAGGGGGCTGGTAACTATGGCTACACCTTC.

J is TRBJ2-7 and V is TRBV7-2, with 7 bases that match TRBD2. The CDR3 runs 15 residues. CDR1 and CDR2 from the germline V gene are SGHTA and FQGNSA. Trimming cost V 5 bases and J 1 base; bases outside gene matches: 8. The CDR3 DNA reads TGTGCCAGCAGCCCACCCGACGGGGGGTCCTACGAGCAGTACTTC. Its translation is CASSPPDGGSYEQYF.

This clonotype was recorded at least ten times. The genes are TRBV19 and TRBJ1-1; unclear D gene. Germline CDR1 LNHDA, CDR2 SQIVND (reference sequence). The V end lost 3 bases, the J end lost 1 base, and 12 bases lay between the germline ends. CDR3 length equals 15 residues. As DNA, the CDR3 is TGTGCCAGTAGTATTGGAGGCAACTCGAACACTGAAGCTTTCTTT. Amino acids: CASSIGGNSNTEAFF.

This clonotype was found a few times. The chain combines TRBV7-9 with TRBJ2-7, with 9 bases identical to TRBD1. The CDR3 spans 15 residues. Germline-derived CDR1 and CDR2 are SEHNR and FQNEAQ (reference sequence). V shed 6 bases, J shed 0 bases, and the junction held 6 bases outside the gene matches. CDR3 amino acids: CASRTGGDYSYEQYF. In DNA, the CDR3 is TGTGCCAGCAGAACAGGGGGCGACTACTCCTACGAGCAGTACTTC.

Many counts were recorded for this clonotype. The chain joins TRBV11-2 to TRBJ2-6; 9 bases match TRBD1. The V gene's germline CDR1 is SGHAT and CDR2 FQNNGV. J gave up 0 bases and V 5 bases, and 8 bases lay outside the gene matches. The CDR3 runs to 18 residues. CDR3 protein: CASSPGQGMNSGANVLTF. CDR3 DNA sequence: TGTGCCAGCAGCCCAGGACAGGGGATGAACTCTGGGGCCAACGTCCTGACTTTC. Full variable domain (outside the CDR3, taken from reference TRBV11-2 and TRBJ2-6): EAGVAQSPRYKIIEKRQSVAFWCNPISGHATLYWYQQILGQGPKLLIQFQNNGVVDDSQLPKDRFSAERLKGVDSTLKIQPAKLEDSAVYLCASSPGQGMNSGANVLTFGAGSRLTVL.

This clonotype has a count of ten or more. The genes are TRBV5-6 and TRBJ2-7; 7 nucleotides match TRBD2. Unmatched junction bases numbered 11, after V lost 1 base and J lost 1 base. The germline gives CDR1 SGHDT, CDR2 YYEEEE. This CDR3 contains 17 residues. The CDR3 region is CASSLWSFGRESYEQYF. In DNA form, the CDR3 reads TGTGCCAGCAGCTTGTGGTCCTTCGGGCGGGAGTCCTACGAGCAGTACTTC.

This clonotype has a count of ten or more. The chain couples TRBV19 to TRBJ1-4; 9 bases fit TRBD1. The germline V gene has CDR1 LNHDA and CDR2 SQIVND (reference sequence). After removal of 7 bases from V and 0 bases from J, the junction contained 6 bases not matched to a gene. The CDR3 has 16 residues. The CDR3 DNA reads as TGTGCCAGTACGGGCAGACAGGGGGCAACTAATGAAAAACTGTTTTTT. Amino acid sequence: CASTGRQGATNEKLFF.